The 20 T cell receptor beta chains in this list originate from one sample, sequenced in a study of tumor and adjacent non-tumor tissue in lung cancer. The template was RNA from unsorted bulk tissue. TCRbeta libraries were built with three rounds of nested PCR, modified from ARM-PCR. TCRdb independently ran MiXCR on the multiplex PCR reads; one entry per CDR3 protein. The table includes some 100,000 distinct CDR3 sequences, around 80% detected once. Sequenced material: lung tumor tissue. The receptors shown here come from a woman aged 55-75 years with non-small cell lung cancer.

As regards this clonotype: A much larger clone sits a single nucleotide away, making a read error possible. The gene calls are TRBV28 and TRBJ1-4, with D hard to call. The CDR3 spans 11 residues. V was trimmed by 8 bases and J by 7 bases, leaving 8 bases between them. CDR1 is MDHEN and CDR2 is SYDVKM in the germline V gene. The CDR3 DNA sequence: TGTGCCAGCTCTAAATTTGAAAAACTGTTTTTT. Translated, it gives CASSKFEKLFF. Full variable domain (missing parts from reference TRBV28 and TRBJ1-4): DVKVTQSSRYLVKRTGEKVFLECVQDMDHENMFWYRQDPGLGLRLIYFSYDVKMKEKGDIPEGYSVSREKKERFSLILESASTNQTSMYLCASSKFEKLFFGSGTQLSVL.

Note on this clonotype: One junction end does not reproduce the germline sequence, and a read error may be involved. The genes are TRBV11-3 and TRBJ2-3; TRBD2 is a possible D gene (6 bases). This CDR3 contains 14 residues. From germline, CDR1 is SGHNT and CDR2 YENEEA. This CDR3 reads CASSFVREADTQYF. The CDR3 DNA is TGTGCCAGTAGCTTTGTCAGGGAGGCAGATACGCAGTATTTT. The complete variable domain, with remaining parts taken from reference TRBV11-3 and TRBJ2-3, reads EAGVVQSPRYKIIEKKQPVAFWCNPISGHNTLYWYLQNLGQGPELLIRYENEEAVDDSQLPKDRFSAERLKGVDSTLKIQPAELGDSAVYLCASSFVREADTQYFGPGTRLTVL.

About this clonotype itself: This likely comes from a read error, as the CDR3 has no conserved phenylalanine or tryptophan at its end. The chain employs TRBV20-1 and TRBJ2-1; 11 bases are a match to TRBD1. Germline values: CDR1 DFQATT, CDR2 SNEGSKA (reference sequence). The CDR3 runs 17 residues. The CDR3 is CSVRDLGTGGSYNEQFY. The CDR3 nucleotides are TGCAGTGTTAGAGATCTTGGGACAGGGGGTTCCTACAATGAGCAGTTCTAC.

The chain joins TRBV20-1 to TRBJ2-4, with a weak D call TRBD2 (6 bases). This CDR3 is 16 amino acids long. The V end lost 1 base, the J end lost 8 bases, and 21 bases lay between the germline ends. Germline-derived CDR1 and CDR2 are DFQATT and SNEGSKA (reference sequence). Written as DNA, the CDR3 is TGCAGTGCTAGAGTTAGGGAAGCGGGTGGAATGGACATTCAGTACTTC. Residues: CSARVREAGGMDIQYF.

Remarks on this clonotype: One end of the junction varies from germline; a read error may be responsible. The CDR3 region is CATQTGWDPTGELFF. Here the CDR3 DNA reads TGCGCCACCCAGACGGGGTGGGACCCCACCGGGGAGCTGTTTTTT. This chain uses TRBV7-9 with TRBJ2-2, with D possibly being TRBD1 or TRBD2 (5 bases each). This CDR3 comprises 15 residues. Germline assignment: CDR1 SEHNR and CDR2 FQNEAQ (reference sequence).

This clonotype was seen ten or more times. The chain links TRBV11-2 to TRBJ2-1, with D tentatively TRBD2 (6 bases). This CDR3 has 15 amino acids. The germline V gene has CDR1 SGHAT and CDR2 FQNNGV. Trimming removed 6 bases at V and 2 bases at J, with 14 bases between. Here the CDR3 reads CASRVRRDAYNEQFF. The CDR3 DNA is TGTGCCAGCAGGGTAAGGCGGGATGCCTACAATGAGCAGTTCTTC.

A single count supports this clonotype. The rearrangement links TRBV6-2 or TRBV6-3 to TRBJ2-7; D uncertain. The germline gives CDR1 MNHEY, CDR2 SVGEGT. Trimming pared 10 bases from V and 2 bases from J, leaving 21 bases between. This CDR3 contains 15 residues. Here the CDR3 reads CANSKGRALPYEQYF. CDR3 sequence (DNA): TGTGCCAACAGCAAGGGAAGGGCCCTGCCCTACGAGCAGTACTTC.

Notes on this clonotype: The junction does not match germline at one end; this may be a read error. CDR3 in amino acids: CANSRGADRGTEAFF. CDR3 DNA sequence: TGTGCCAACAGTCGAGGAGCCGACCGGGGAACTGAAGCTTTCTTT. V usage is TRBV12-3 or TRBV12-4 and J usage is TRBJ1-1; no definite D call. This CDR3 has 15 residues.

About this clonotype: A clone one base away is much larger, so this may be a read error. The chain recombines TRBV4-3 with TRBJ2-6; perhaps TRBD2 as D (6 bases). The CDR3 has 15 amino acids. Germline assignment: CDR1 LGHNA and CDR2 YSLEER. The CDR3 protein is CASSQETGGANVMTF. CDR3 DNA sequence: TGCGCCAGCAGCCAAGAAACAGGCGGGGCCAACGTCATGACTTTC.

Regarding this clonotype: The junction departs from germline at one end; a sequencing error may be responsible. This chain's CDR3 is CVSSQTSKQGETDTQYF. The CDR3 region has the DNA TGTGTCAGCAGTCAGACTTCAAAGCAGGGGGAAACAGATACGCAGTATTTT. The V gene is TRBV4-2, the J gene TRBJ2-3; 7 nucleotides line up with TRBD1. The CDR3 totals 17 residues. Germline V gene sequence: CDR1 LGHNA, CDR2 YNFKEQ.

Comments on this clonotype: The junction and the germline gene differ at one end; a read error may be behind it. The chain combines TRBV6-6 with TRBJ2-7; TRBD1 matches 8 bases. The CDR3 has 15 amino acids. The V gene's germline CDR1 is MNHNY and CDR2 SVGAGI (reference sequence). This chain's CDR3 is CASSRQTGVDYEQIF. CDR3 bases: TGTGCCAGCAGTCGCCAGACAGGGGTAGACTACGAGCAGATCTTC.

A word on this clonotype: A read error is possible here, since a much larger clone lies one base away. The J gene is TRBJ2-2, the V gene TRBV6-5; D is possibly TRBD2 (5 bases). Germline values: CDR1 MNHEY, CDR2 SVGAGI. The CDR3 consists of 15 residues. CDR3 nucleotide sequence: TGTGCCAGCAGCCACAGAACACTAAACACCGGGGTGCTGTTTTTT. Encoded protein: CASSHRTLNTGVLFF.

The CDR3 region has the DNA TGTCCTAGCAGTACCGGTACTAGCGGGATTGTTGAGCAGTTCTTC. Its protein is CPSSTGTSGIVEQFF. J is TRBJ2-1 and V is TRBV11-3; 10 nucleotides align to TRBD2. The CDR3 extends over 15 amino acids. Germline V gene lookup returns CDR1 SGHNT and CDR2 YENEEA.

This clonotype has only one observation. This may be a read error, as it is one base from a much larger clone. The rearrangement uses TRBV28 and TRBJ1-5, with 10 bases that match TRBD1. TRBJ2-3 matches the DNA end more closely, so the J call is doubtful. CDR3 length: 16 amino acids. From germline, CDR1 is MDHEN and CDR2 SYDVKM. CDR3 DNA sequence: TGTGCCAGCAGTATTCCGGGACAGGGGCCGTCTCAGCCCCAGTATTTT. This translates into CASSIPGQGPSQPQYF.

The chain is built from TRBV18 and TRBJ1-6; D uncertain. The CDR3 loop spans 16 amino acids. V was cut by 4 bases and J by 7 bases, with 17 bases left in between. Germline assignment: CDR1 KGHSH and CDR2 LQKENI. The CDR3 here is CASSLQSTSGNSPLHF. CDR3 DNA: TGTGCCAGCTCACTACAGAGCACATCTGGGAATTCACCCCTCCACTTT.

This clonotype was seen many times. The rearrangement joins TRBV12-5 to TRBJ2-1, with TRBD1 as a possible D gene (6 bases). Trimming pared 7 bases from V and 2 bases from J, leaving 18 bases between. Germline lookup yields CDR1 LGHNT and CDR2 FRNRAP. The CDR3 is made up of 16 amino acids. The CDR3 DNA follows: TGTGCTAGTGCCTACGGACAGCCCAATGCCTACAATGAGCAGTTCTTC. Its translation: CASAYGQPNAYNEQFF.

Turning to this clonotype: A much larger clonotype is one base distant, so this may be a read error. The CDR3 nucleotides are TGTGCCAGCAGTGTTTCGACGTCCTCGAGCTACACCTTC. Encoded protein: CASSVSTSSSYTF. The rearrangement links TRBV6-2 or TRBV6-3 to TRBJ1-2, with D unresolved. The ends were cut back, 5 bases at V and 9 bases at J, with 16 bases in the middle. Per the germline V gene, CDR1 is MNHEY and CDR2 is SVGEGT. The CDR3 extends over 13 amino acids.

This clonotype was recorded only once. The conserved closing phenylalanine or tryptophan is absent in this CDR3, likely reflecting a read error. The DNA is left out, because the CDR3 cannot be placed on it with certainty; the CDR3 is given as TCRdb lists it. V usage is TRBV6-2 or TRBV6-3 and J usage is TRBJ1-5; the table gives TRBD1 as D, unverified against the DNA. Germline-derived CDR1 and CDR2 are MNHEY and SVGEGT. The CDR3 sequence runs 15 residues, both termini included. CDR3 loop: CASTTGGREDQPRHS.

Concerning this clonotype: At one end the junction does not follow the germline gene, possibly because of a read error. The chain has TRBV11-2 and TRBJ2-3; D not resolved. This CDR3 has 15 amino acids. Germline CDR1 SGHAT, CDR2 FQNNGV. In DNA, the CDR3 is TGTGCCAGCAGCGCCACTGAGACGGCCACAGATACGCAGTACTTT. Its translation is CASSATETATDTQYF.

In the case of this clonotype: A read error may account for a junction end that differs from germline. The V call is TRBV11-2, the J call TRBJ1-3; D not certain. Germline-derived CDR1 and CDR2 are SGHAT and FQNNGV. This CDR3 contains 11 residues. CDR3 sequence reads: CGSSSTPSIHF. For the CDR3, the DNA is TGTGGCAGCAGCTCGACACCTTCAATTCATTTT.